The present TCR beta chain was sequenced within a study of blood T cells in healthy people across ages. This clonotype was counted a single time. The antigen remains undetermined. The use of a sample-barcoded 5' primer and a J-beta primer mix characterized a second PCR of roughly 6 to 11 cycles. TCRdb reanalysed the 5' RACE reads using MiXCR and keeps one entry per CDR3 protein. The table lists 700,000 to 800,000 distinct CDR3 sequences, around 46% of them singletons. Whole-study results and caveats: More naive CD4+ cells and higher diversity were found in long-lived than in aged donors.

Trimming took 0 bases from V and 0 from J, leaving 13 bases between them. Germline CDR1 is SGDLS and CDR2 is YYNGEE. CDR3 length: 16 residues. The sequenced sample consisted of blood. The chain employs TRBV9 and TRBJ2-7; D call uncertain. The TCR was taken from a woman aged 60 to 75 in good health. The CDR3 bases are TGTGCCAGCAGCGTAGGTGGCTCCCCGCACTCCTACGAGCAGTACTTC. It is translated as CASSVGGSPHSYEQYF. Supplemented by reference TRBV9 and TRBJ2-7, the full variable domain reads DSGVTQTPKHLITATGQRVTLRCSPRSGDLSVYWYQQSLDQGLQFLIQYYNGEERAKGNILERFSAQQFPDLHSELNLSSLELGDSALYFCASSVGGSPHSYEQYFGPGTRLTVT.